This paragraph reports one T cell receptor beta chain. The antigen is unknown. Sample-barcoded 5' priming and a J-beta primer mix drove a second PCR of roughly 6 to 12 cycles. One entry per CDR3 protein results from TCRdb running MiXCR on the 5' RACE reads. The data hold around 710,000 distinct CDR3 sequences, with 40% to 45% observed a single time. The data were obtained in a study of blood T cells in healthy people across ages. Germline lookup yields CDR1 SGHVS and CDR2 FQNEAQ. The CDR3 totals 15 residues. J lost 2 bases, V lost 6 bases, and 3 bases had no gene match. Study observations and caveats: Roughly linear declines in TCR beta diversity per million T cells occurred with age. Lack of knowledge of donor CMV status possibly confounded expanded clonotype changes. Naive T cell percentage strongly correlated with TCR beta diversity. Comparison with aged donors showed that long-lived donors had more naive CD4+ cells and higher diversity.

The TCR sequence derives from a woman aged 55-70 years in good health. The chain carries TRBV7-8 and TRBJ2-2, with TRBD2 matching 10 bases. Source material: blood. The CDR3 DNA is TGTGCCAGCAGAATAGCGGGGGGAAACACCGGGGAGCTGTTTTTT. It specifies CASRIAGGNTGELFF.